Shown below are 18 T cell receptor beta chains from a single sample sequenced in a study of blood T cell repertoires in COVID-19. Some clones are missing from TCRdb's copy, which holds only in-frame ones; the method was immunoSEQ multiplex PCR. Of about 73,000 clones in the sample, approximately 80% are singletons; the top ten hold over 2%. The specimen sequenced was peripheral blood. The source of these receptors is a man aged 80 or over with active or convalescent COVID-19.

The chain combines TRBV19 with TRBJ2-3, with D tentatively TRBD2 (7 bases). Germline V gives CDR1 LNHDA, CDR2 SQIVND (reference sequence). V dropped 4 bases and J dropped 4 bases, with 15 bases sitting between them. The CDR3 consists of 15 residues. CDR3: CASSRVGGPADTQYF. CDR3 coding DNA: TGTGCCAGTAGTAGGGTGGGGGGGCCGGCAGATACGCAGTATTTT.

The rearrangement uses TRBV7-2 and TRBJ1-1; 7 bases agree with TRBD1. Germline values: CDR1 SGHTA, CDR2 FQGNSA. V was clipped by 6 bases and J by 1 base; unmatched bases: 5. CDR3 length equals 14 residues. The CDR3: CASRTNRGNTEAFF. CDR3 in DNA: TGTGCCAGCAGGACGAACAGGGGGAACACTGAAGCTTTCTTT.

The chain joins TRBV4-1 to TRBJ1-3; TRBD1 matches 7 bases. The CDR3 runs to 15 residues. The J segment lost 7 bases and the V segment lost 2 bases, leaving 8 bases of the junction unmatched. Germline V CDR1 and CDR2: MGHRA, YSYEKL. DNA of the CDR3: TGCGCCAGCAGCCAATTTGTGACAGGGTTGAACACCATATATTTT. Translating gives CASSQFVTGLNTIYF.

The chain couples TRBV6-6 to TRBJ1-2; 8 bases map to TRBD1. The germline V gene has CDR1 MNHNY and CDR2 SVGAGI (reference sequence). Germline trimming cut 6 bases from V and 7 bases from J; bases unmatched to any gene: 4. The CDR3 totals 12 residues. This chain's CDR3 is CASSLGQGGYTF. The CDR3 DNA is TGTGCCAGCAGCCTTGGACAGGGTGGCTACACCTTC.

This clone was found a few times. CDR3 nucleotides: TGCGCCAGCAGCCAAGATGGCATCCTTCGGAGTAGTGAGCAGTACTTC. This sequence encodes CASSQDGILRSSEQYF. The genes are TRBV4-1 and TRBJ2-7; D ambiguous. Germline V gives CDR1 MGHRA, CDR2 YSYEKL. The V end lost 0 bases, the J end lost 7 bases, and 19 bases lay between the germline ends. CDR3 length equals 16 residues.

This rearrangement joins TRBV29-1 to TRBJ1-1; the D is unclear. This CDR3 has 13 amino acids. Germline CDR1 is SQVTM and CDR2 is ANQGSEA. V was pared by 7 bases and J by 2 bases, with 14 bases between. CDR3 nucleotide sequence: TGCAGCGCGTCCGGGAATCGCAACACTGAAGCTTTCTTT. Amino acid sequence: CSASGNRNTEAFF.

This sequence joins TRBV3-1 (or the pseudogene TRBV3-2) and TRBJ2-7; TRBD1 aligns across 11 bases. This CDR3 is built from 14 residues. Unmatched junction bases numbered 7, after V lost 5 bases and J lost 7 bases. The germline gives CDR1 LGHDT, CDR2 YNNKEL (reference sequence). The CDR3 here is CASSIRTGGWEQYF. The CDR3 DNA sequence: TGTGCCAGCAGCATCCGGACAGGGGGCTGGGAGCAGTACTTC.

The gene calls are TRBV19 and TRBJ2-1, with D possibly TRBD1 on 5 matching bases. The ends were cut back, 4 bases at V and 0 bases at J, with 13 bases in the middle. CDR3 length: 16 amino acids. Germline assignment: CDR1 LNHDA and CDR2 SQIVND (reference sequence). The CDR3: CASSTSGPRSYNEQFF. CDR3 nucleotide sequence: TGTGCCAGTAGTACCTCAGGGCCCCGCTCCTACAATGAGCAGTTCTTC. The full variable domain, in which reference TRBV19 and TRBJ2-1 provide the parts outside the CDR3, is DGGITQSPKYLFRKEGQNVTLSCEQNLNHDAMYWYRQDPGQGLRLIYYSQIVNDFQKGDIAEGYSVSREKKESFPLTVTSAQKNPTAFYLCASSTSGPRSYNEQFFGPGTRLTVL.

V usage is TRBV5-8 and J usage is TRBJ2-3; D perhaps matches TRBD1 (5 bases). The V gene's germline CDR1 is SGHTS and CDR2 YDEGEE. Trimming stripped 0 bases from V and 2 bases from J, with 7 bases between. The CDR3 consists of 14 residues. The CDR3 DNA follows: TGTGCCAGCAGCTTGGAGGGGTTCACAGATACGCAGTATTTT. Protein sequence: CASSLEGFTDTQYF.

In DNA form, the CDR3 reads TGTGCCAGCAGCTTATCAAACACCGGGGAGCTGTTTTTT. Protein product: CASSLSNTGELFF. The chain carries TRBV11-3 and TRBJ2-2; D is uncertain. This CDR3 comprises 13 residues. Trimming took off 2 bases at V and 2 bases at J, with 3 bases between the two ends. Germline-derived CDR1 and CDR2 are SGHNT and YENEEA. Variable domain in full (rest from reference TRBV11-3 and TRBJ2-2): EAGVVQSPRYKIIEKKQPVAFWCNPISGHNTLYWYLQNLGQGPELLIRYENEEAVDDSQLPKDRFSAERLKGVDSTLKIQPAELGDSAVYLCASSLSNTGELFFGEGSRLTVL.

The V gene is TRBV6-5, the J gene TRBJ1-2; TRBD1 matches 7 bases. Germline CDR1 is MNHEY and CDR2 is SVGAGI. The V segment lost 2 bases and the J segment 2 bases; nucleotides outside the gene matches: 8. The CDR3 has 16 residues. The CDR3 loop reads CASSYPRDRENYGYTF. CDR3 nucleotides: TGTGCCAGCAGTTACCCCCGGGACAGAGAAAACTATGGCTACACCTTC.

The chain is built from TRBV6-1 and TRBJ1-1; D is unresolved. The germline V and J ends were trimmed by 5 bases and 0 bases, with 7 bases remaining between them. CDR3 length equals 13 residues. Germline loops: CDR1 MNHNS, CDR2 SASEGT. The CDR3 region has the DNA TGTGCCAGCAGTAACAGAATGAACACTGAAGCTTTCTTT. This translates into CASSNRMNTEAFF.

There are a few counts of this clone. J is TRBJ2-5 and V is TRBV19; D is ambiguous. Trimming pared 6 bases from V and 2 bases from J, leaving 10 bases between. The germline V gene encodes CDR1 LNHDA and CDR2 SQIVND (reference sequence). This CDR3 is built from 13 residues. The CDR3 sequence is CASSIRIQETQYF. In nucleotides, the CDR3 is TGTGCCAGTAGCATCAGGATTCAAGAGACCCAGTACTTC. The variable domain in full, completed from reference TRBV19 and TRBJ2-5, reads DGGITQSPKYLFRKEGQNVTLSCEQNLNHDAMYWYRQDPGQGLRLIYYSQIVNDFQKGDIAEGYSVSREKKESFPLTVTSAQKNPTAFYLCASSIRIQETQYFGPGTRLLVL.

The V gene is TRBV7-2, the J gene TRBJ2-7, with a tentative D call TRBD2 (7 bases). Trimming removed 5 bases from V and 2 bases from J, with 13 bases in between. Looked up from germline, CDR1 is SGHTA and CDR2 is FQGNSA. The CDR3 runs 14 residues. The CDR3 sequence is CASSNGGGTYEQYF. CDR3 in DNA: TGTGCCAGCAGCAATGGGGGGGGCACCTACGAGCAGTACTTC.

As concerns this clone: Germline is not matched at one junction end, which may reflect a read error. This sample also contains other DNA sequences that code for the same CDR3. The J gene is TRBJ2-1, the V gene TRBV7-2; 9 bases agree with TRBD2. This CDR3 has 19 amino acids. Germline CDR1 is SGHTA and CDR2 is FQGNSA. CDR3 sequence reads: CASSLGLPRAGGTYNEQFF. The DNA of the CDR3 is TGTGCCAGCAGTTTAGGCCTCCCCAGAGCGGGAGGAACCTACAATGAGCAGTTCTTC.

The chain links TRBV4-1 to TRBJ2-7; 10 nucleotides line up with TRBD2. This CDR3 is built from 15 residues. From germline, CDR1 is MGHRA and CDR2 YSYEKL. The V and J ends lost 2 bases and 2 bases, in that order; junction bases with no gene match: 3. This CDR3 is CASSQSSGGAYEQYF. CDR3 bases: TGCGCCAGCAGCCAATCCAGCGGGGGGGCCTACGAGCAGTACTTC.

This clone was detected only a few times. This chain uses TRBV28 with TRBJ2-6; perhaps TRBD2 as D (6 bases). There are 18 residues in the CDR3. The germline V gene has CDR1 MDHEN and CDR2 SYDVKM. V lost 3 bases, J lost 2 bases, and 17 bases lay in between. The CDR3 region has the DNA TGTGCCAGCAGTTTCCCCTTCGGCGGAGGGCCTGGGGCCAACGTCCTGACTTTC. Protein sequence: CASSFPFGGGPGANVLTF.

The V and J genes are TRBV2 and TRBJ1-5, with a possible D match to TRBD1 (6 bases). Germline lookup yields CDR1 SNHLY and CDR2 FYNNEI. This CDR3 region has 17 residues. Between the trimmed V and J ends, which lost 3 bases and 3 bases, there was a span of 18 bases. The CDR3 DNA reads as TGTGCCAGCAGTGATTCTTGGGCCACAGGGCTCAATCAGCCCCAGCATTTT. Translated: CASSDSWATGLNQPQHF.